The 15 T cell receptor beta chains below were found in one sample sequenced in a study of T cell repertoires in cytomegalovirus infection. TCRdb called the reads again in MiXCR, with one record for every CDR3 protein. The sample includes around 50,000 distinct CDR3 sequences, 20% to 25% seen only once; the top ten take around 27%. What these receptors recognize is not known. The sample was CD8+ T cells from cultured PBMCs, taken from culture after CMV antigen stimulation. The receptors originated from a human donor in good health (CMV status not recorded). Some clones in this sample may be carry-over from other donors' samples.

This clonotype appeared a few times. The CDR3: CSAKTGDEQYF. DNA for the CDR3: TGCAGTGCCAAGACAGGGGACGAGCAGTACTTC. This chain links TRBV20-1 with TRBJ2-7; 8 bases match TRBD1. The CDR3 is 11 amino acids. The germline CDR1 and CDR2 sequences are DFQATT and SNEGSKA (reference sequence). The V gene end was trimmed by 6 bases and the J gene end by 5 bases; junction bases not matched to a gene: 3.

The rearrangement links TRBV7-2 to TRBJ1-2; D is uncertain. Germline assignment: CDR1 SGHTA and CDR2 FQGNSA. Trimming cost V 0 bases and J 3 bases, with 5 bases left between them. The CDR3 contains 13 residues. CDR3 nucleotides: TGTGCCAGCAGCTTAGCAGGGTACTATGGCTACACCTTC. It yields the protein CASSLAGYYGYTF.

This clonotype was seen only a few times. This CDR3 is CASTQSYNEQFF. CDR3 in DNA: TGCGCCAGCACCCAGAGCTACAATGAGCAGTTCTTC. The rearrangement uses TRBV5-1 and TRBJ2-1; D gene unclear. CDR1 is SGHRS and CDR2 is YFSETQ in the germline V gene. Trimming stripped 6 bases from V and 3 bases from J, with 7 bases between. The CDR3 totals 12 residues.

This clonotype occurred a few times. This chain links TRBV12-3 or TRBV12-4 with TRBJ2-7; 7 nucleotides match TRBD1. The V segment lost 5 bases and the J segment 3 bases; nucleotides outside the gene matches: 4. The CDR3 spans 13 residues. As DNA, the CDR3 is TGTGCCAGCAGTCCGGGACAGAGCTACGAGCAGTACTTC. It is translated as CASSPGQSYEQYF.

This chain's CDR3 is CASSQDRGTYLLLDEQYF. The CDR3, as DNA: TGTGCCAGCAGCCAAGATAGAGGGACTTACCTCCTTTTGGACGAGCAGTACTTC. This chain joins TRBV14 and TRBJ2-7, with a possible D match to TRBD2 (6 bases). The CDR3 has 18 amino acids. V lost 0 bases to trimming and J lost 5 bases, with 23 bases between them. Germline CDR1 and CDR2: SGHDN and FVKESK.

The chain recombines TRBV7-7 with TRBJ2-3; 9 positions agree with TRBD2. Germline values: CDR1 SSHAT, CDR2 FNYEAQ (reference sequence). The CDR3 runs to 16 residues. V lost 1 base to trimming and J lost 3 bases; unmatched junction nucleotides: 5. In DNA form, the CDR3 reads TGTGCCAGCAGCTTAGATCCCAGCGGGGGGACAGATACGCAGTATTTT. The encoded protein is CASSLDPSGGTDTQYF. Full variable domain (remainder filled in from reference TRBV7-7 and TRBJ2-3): GAGVSQSPRYKVTKRGQDVTLRCDPISSHATLYWYQQALGQGPEFLTYFNYEAQPDKSGLPSDRFSAERPEGSISTLTIQRTEQRDSAMYRCASSLDPSGGTDTQYFGPGTRLTVL.

This clonotype appeared a single time. Its ends do not fully match the called genes, so a read error is possible. The CDR3 reads CASRSTGTDEELFF. In DNA, the CDR3 is TGTGCCAGCAGGTCTACAGGAACGGATGAAGAACTGTTTTTT. This sequence joins TRBV7-2 and TRBJ1-4, with a tentative D call TRBD1 (5 bases). This CDR3 spans 14 amino acids. In germline, CDR1 is SGHTA, CDR2 FQGNSA.

The genes are TRBV7-2 and TRBJ2-7, with TRBD1 matching 9 bases. V was clipped by 5 bases and J by 4 bases; unmatched bases: 3. Germline values: CDR1 SGHTA, CDR2 FQGNSA. The CDR3 totals 13 residues. The DNA of the CDR3 is TGTGCCAGCAGCAGACAGGGGGGTTACGAGCAGTACTTC. This codes for CASSRQGGYEQYF.

This chain connects TRBV6-5 to TRBJ1-1; D is ambiguous. This CDR3 is 13 amino acids long. Trimming pared 6 bases from V and 3 bases from J, leaving 11 bases between. Germline-derived CDR1 and CDR2 are MNHEY and SVGAGI. CDR3 DNA sequence: TGTGCCAGCAGCCAGGCATGGGACACTGAAGCTTTCTTT. Protein product: CASSQAWDTEAFF.

This clonotype was detected a few times. The V and J genes are TRBV9 and TRBJ1-2, with D possibly matching TRBD1 (6 bases). The length of the CDR3 is 11 residues. V lost 7 bases and J lost 6, with 10 bases in between. Germline CDR1 reads SGDLS; CDR2 reads YYNGEE. In nucleotides, the CDR3 is TGTGCCAGCGCGCACAGGGATGGCTACACCTTC. The encoded protein is CASAHRDGYTF.

The V gene is TRBV29-1, the J gene TRBJ2-4, with D hard to call. CDR1 is SQVTM and CDR2 is ANQGSEA in the germline V gene. Trimming stripped 6 bases from V and 7 bases from J, with 16 bases between. This CDR3 has 13 amino acids. This CDR3 is CSVVGPVPNIQYF. CDR3 DNA sequence: TGCAGCGTGGTAGGCCCTGTTCCTAACATTCAGTACTTC.

The chain combines TRBV6-2 or TRBV6-3 with TRBJ2-1, with D perhaps TRBD1 (6 bases). Trimming removed 6 bases at V and 9 bases at J, with 18 bases between. The CDR3 contains 14 residues. Germline V lookup: CDR1 MNHEY, CDR2 SVGEGT. CDR3 bases: TGTGCCAGCAGCAAAGGCCCCAGGGGCCCTGAGCAGTTCTTC. It yields the protein CASSKGPRGPEQFF.

This clonotype showed up many times. The chain recombines TRBV7-2 with TRBJ2-5; 10 nucleotides align to TRBD2. CDR1 and CDR2 from the germline V gene are SGHTA and FQGNSA. The V segment lost 6 bases and the J segment 0 bases; nucleotides outside the gene matches: 13. This CDR3 contains 18 residues. The CDR3 sequence is CASRGGWAAGGNQETQYF. CDR3 DNA sequence: TGTGCCAGCAGAGGCGGGTGGGCAGCGGGGGGGAACCAAGAGACCCAGTACTTC.

This clonotype was detected only a few times. The CDR3 ends on some other residue instead of the conserved phenylalanine or tryptophan, so this is likely a read error. V and J are TRBV20-1 and TRBJ1-1, with 9 bases lining up with TRBD1. V lost 5 bases to trimming and J lost 3 bases; unmatched junction nucleotides: 1. Germline V gene lookup returns CDR1 DFQATT and CDR2 SNEGSKA (reference sequence). This CDR3 spans 12 amino acids. CDR3: CSARTGDTEAFL. The CDR3 DNA reads TGCAGTGCTCGGACAGGGGACACTGAAGCTTTCCTT.

This sequence joins TRBV6-2 or TRBV6-3 and TRBJ2-1; D is uncertain. Germline CDR1 MNHEY, CDR2 SVGEGT. The CDR3 consists of 15 residues. V was trimmed by 4 bases and J by 4 bases, leaving 14 bases between them. The CDR3 DNA follows: TGTGCCAGCAGTTTATATCGACCGAGTTACAATGAGCAGTTCTTC. It specifies CASSLYRPSYNEQFF.